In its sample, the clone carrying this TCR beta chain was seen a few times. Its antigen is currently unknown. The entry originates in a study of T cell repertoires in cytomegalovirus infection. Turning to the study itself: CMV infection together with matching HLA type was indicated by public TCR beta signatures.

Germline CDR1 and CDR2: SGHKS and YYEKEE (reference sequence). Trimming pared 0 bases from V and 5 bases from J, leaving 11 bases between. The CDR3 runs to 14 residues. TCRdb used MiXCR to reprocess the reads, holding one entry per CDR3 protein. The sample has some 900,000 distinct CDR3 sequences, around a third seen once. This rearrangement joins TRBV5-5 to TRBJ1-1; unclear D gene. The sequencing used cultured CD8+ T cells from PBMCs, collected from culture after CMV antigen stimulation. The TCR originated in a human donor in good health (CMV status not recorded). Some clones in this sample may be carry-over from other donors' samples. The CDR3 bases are TGTGCCAGCAGCTTGGGTTGGGTAGGGACTGAAGCTTTCTTT. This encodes CASSLGWVGTEAFF.